Following are 27 T cell receptor beta chains from one sample sequenced in a study of T cells expressing NK-cell markers. TCRdb derives one entry per CDR3 protein from the 5' RACE reads, leaving out DNA. The table counts 550,000 or so distinct CDR3 sequences; approximately 3.6% lies in the top ten. Sequenced input: blood T cells: a sorted CD56 or NKG2C T cell subset, CD4+ or CD8+ T cells, or bulk PBMC T cells (not recorded which). The receptors were gathered from a man aged 18-30 years in good health.

The chain carries TRBV10-2 and TRBJ2-2; TCRdb returns TRBD2, unconfirmable since there is no DNA. CDR3 length: 16 amino acids. Per germline, CDR1 WSHSY and CDR2 SAAADI. The CDR3 sequence is CASSEIKGGDTGELFF.

This chain uses TRBV29-1 with TRBJ1-2. The germline CDR1 and CDR2 sequences are SQVTM and ANQGSEA. This CDR3 spans 13 amino acids. CDR3 loop: CSVENGISYGYTF.

V is TRBV6-1 and J is TRBJ2-1. This CDR3 region has 12 residues. Germline loops: CDR1 MNHNS, CDR2 SASEGT. This CDR3 is CASINSYNEQFF.

The J gene is TRBJ2-3, the V gene TRBV28; the TCRdb call, TRBD1, lacks DNA for checking. CDR1 and CDR2 (germline): MDHEN, SYDVKM. The CDR3 is 22 residues long. CDR3 amino acids: CASSSRAPREFVDRGSTDTQYF.

V and J are TRBV7-3 and TRBJ1-6; TCRdb picks TRBD1, but there is no DNA to check that call. The CDR3 totals 16 residues. CDR1 is SGHTA and CDR2 is FQGTGA in the germline V gene. The CDR3 reads CASSATDRGPNSPLHF.

CDR3 region: CASSGGAMETQYF. The chain is built from TRBV10-2 and TRBJ2-5; without DNA, the TCRdb call of TRBD1 cannot be checked. Germline V gene lookup returns CDR1 WSHSY and CDR2 SAAADI. The CDR3 has 13 amino acids.

The gene calls are TRBV21-1 and TRBJ2-1; TCRdb lists TRBD2, though no DNA is available to test this call. TRBV21-1 corresponds to a pseudogene. The CDR3 is made up of 16 amino acids. CDR3 sequence: CASSKLAGGPDGEQFF.

The chain has TRBV27 and TRBJ1-4; lacking DNA, the TRBD1 call made by TCRdb goes unchecked. The CDR3 consists of 14 residues. Germline CDR1 is MNHEY and CDR2 is SMNVEV (reference sequence). The CDR3 loop is CASSSDSFYEKLFF.

The gene calls are TRBV29-1 and TRBJ2-1; the D call from TCRdb, TRBD2, cannot be confirmed without DNA. Germline assignment: CDR1 SQVTM and CDR2 ANQGSEA. This CDR3 has 15 residues. The CDR3: CSVETSTSGFHEQFF.

The J gene is TRBJ2-7, the V gene TRBV5-6; TCRdb's D call, TRBD1, is unchecked because there is no DNA. The CDR3 extends over 16 amino acids. CDR1 is SGHDT and CDR2 is YYEEEE in the germline V gene. This chain's CDR3 is CASSSPGTGLSYEQYF.

V usage is TRBV6-4 and J usage is TRBJ2-5; the D call from TCRdb, TRBD1, cannot be confirmed without DNA. The CDR3 contains 14 residues. CDR1 MRHNA and CDR2 SNTAGT come from the germline V gene. The CDR3 is CASSMTGGQETQYF.

The chain uses TRBV20-1 and TRBJ2-6; TCRdb proposes TRBD1, but this gene call is untestable without DNA. CDR1 is DFQATT and CDR2 is SNEGSKA in the germline V gene (reference sequence). This CDR3 comprises 13 residues. CDR3 residues: CSAPGRGANVLTF.

V usage is TRBV7-6 and J usage is TRBJ2-3; the D call from TCRdb, TRBD1, cannot be confirmed without DNA. From germline, CDR1 is SGHVS and CDR2 FNYEAQ. This CDR3 spans 14 amino acids. The CDR3: CASSLVTDTDTQYF.

The chain couples TRBV12-3 or TRBV12-4 to TRBJ2-5; TCRdb returns TRBD1, unconfirmable since there is no DNA. The length of the CDR3 is 15 residues. The CDR3 sequence is CASTGGGTYQETQYF.

The V gene is TRBV6-2 or TRBV6-3, the J gene TRBJ2-2; TCRdb selects TRBD1, and the lack of DNA leaves this call unchecked. Germline-derived CDR1 and CDR2 are MNHEY and SVGEGT. The CDR3 extends over 15 amino acids. This chain's CDR3 is CASSHPDRPAGELFF.

The chain employs TRBV12-3 or TRBV12-4 and TRBJ2-3; lacking DNA, the TRBD2 call made by TCRdb goes unchecked. CDR3 size: 14 residues. This chain's CDR3 is CASTQREGDGAQYF.

V usage is TRBV5-1 and J usage is TRBJ1-5. Germline CDR1 and CDR2: SGHRS and YFSETQ. The CDR3 is 16 residues long. The CDR3 reads CASSLDGGGSNQPQHF. The entire variable domain, with the rest obtained from reference TRBV5-1 and TRBJ1-5, is as follows: KAGVTQTPRYLIKTRGQQVTLSCSPISGHRSVSWYQQTPGQGLQFLFEYFSETQRNKGNFPGRFSGRQFSNSRSEMNVSTLELGDSALYLCASSLDGGGSNQPQHFGDGTRLSIL.

This chain joins TRBV4-3 and TRBJ2-2; absent DNA, TCRdb's TRBD1 call cannot be checked. Germline CDR1 reads LGHNA; CDR2 reads YSLEER. The CDR3 sequence is 13 residues long. CDR3 sequence: CASRTTGTGELFF.

The chain recombines TRBV3-1 with TRBJ2-7. The CDR3 length is 13 residues. CDR1 is LGHDT and CDR2 is YNNKEL in the germline V gene (reference sequence). The CDR3 reads CASSQEADYEQYF.

The chain carries TRBV7-9 and TRBJ2-1; as DNA is missing, the TRBD2 call by TCRdb cannot be tested. The CDR3 sequence is 15 residues long. Germline V gene lookup returns CDR1 SEHNR and CDR2 FQNEAQ (reference sequence). CDR3 amino acids: CASNHPLEIDNEQFF.

The V and J genes are TRBV12-3 or TRBV12-4 and TRBJ2-2; TCRdb lists TRBD1, though no DNA is available to test this call. CDR3 length equals 15 residues. The CDR3 loop reads CASIPRGRATGELFF.

CDR3: CSARRDRVRGNEKLFF. V gene TRBV20-1 combines with J gene TRBJ1-4; TCRdb indicates TRBD1, and absent DNA this call remains unverified. Germline CDR1 reads DFQATT; CDR2 reads SNEGSKA (reference sequence). This CDR3 comprises 16 residues.

This rearrangement joins TRBV4-1 to TRBJ2-1; absent DNA, TCRdb's TRBD2 call cannot be checked. CDR1 and CDR2 from the germline V gene are MGHRA and YSYEKL. The CDR3 is 15 amino acids. CDR3 region: CASSQDELAGLEQFF.

The chain employs TRBV10-3 and TRBJ2-1; TCRdb gives TRBD2 as the D gene, but with no DNA this cannot be confirmed. In germline, CDR1 is ENHRY, CDR2 SYGVKD. The CDR3 totals 14 residues. CDR3 residues: CAITQGLASDEQFF.

The V call is TRBV12-3 or TRBV12-4, the J call TRBJ2-3; TCRdb names TRBD2, which stays unverified in the absence of DNA. The CDR3 runs 18 residues. This chain's CDR3 is CASSPGTSGRRFTDTQYF.

V usage is TRBV11-3 and J usage is TRBJ1-5. The CDR3 is 17 amino acids. Germline CDR1 and CDR2: SGHNT and YENEEA. CDR3 residues: CASSFPTEKSSNQPQHF.

The CDR3 loop reads CSVVILGEQYF. This chain links TRBV29-1 with TRBJ2-7. Per the germline V gene, CDR1 is SQVTM and CDR2 is ANQGSEA. This CDR3 has 11 residues.